This TCR beta chain was sequenced for a study of shared clonotypes between healthy human individuals. Study in general: Aged between 18 and 49, the donors were two women and a few men. Findings and caveats of the study: Against clonotypes common to all four donors, non-shared ones had lower generation probabilities.

Notes on this clone: As yet, its antigen is unknown. This sample includes further DNA sequences coding for the same CDR3.

There are 13 residues in the CDR3. Trimming stripped 6 bases from V and 1 base from J, with 9 bases between. Per germline, CDR1 MNHEY and CDR2 SMNVEV (reference sequence). TCRdb keeps only in-frame clones here, not all; method: immunoSEQ multiplex PCR. Of 2.3 million or so clones listed, about 92% are singletons. The sequenced sample consisted of naive CD4+ T cells from PBMCs. The subset: CD45RA+ positively selected. The sequence came from a man younger than 35 in good health. Some clones in this sample may be carry-over from other donors' samples. The chain recombines TRBV27 with TRBJ1-2, with a possible D match to TRBD1 (5 bases). CDR3 region: CASSPQGNYGYTF. In DNA, the CDR3 is TGTGCCAGCAGCCCCCAGGGTAACTATGGCTACACCTTC.